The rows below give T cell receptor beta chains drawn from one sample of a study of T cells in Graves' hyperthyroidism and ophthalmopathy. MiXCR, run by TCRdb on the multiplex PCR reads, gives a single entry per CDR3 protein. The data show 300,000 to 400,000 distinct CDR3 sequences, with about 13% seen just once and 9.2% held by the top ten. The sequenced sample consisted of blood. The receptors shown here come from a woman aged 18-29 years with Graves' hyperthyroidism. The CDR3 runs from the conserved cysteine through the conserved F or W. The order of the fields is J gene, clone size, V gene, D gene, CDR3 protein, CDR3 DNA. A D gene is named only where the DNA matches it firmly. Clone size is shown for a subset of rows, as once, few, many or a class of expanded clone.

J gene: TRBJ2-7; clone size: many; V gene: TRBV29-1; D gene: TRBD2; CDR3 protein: CSVERARLAGGSEQYF; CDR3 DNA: TGCAGCGTTGAGCGGGCCCGACTAGCGGGAGGGAGCGAGCAGTACTTC
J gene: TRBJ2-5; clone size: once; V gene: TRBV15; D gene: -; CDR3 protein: CATSRVRGTALGREGREPQYF; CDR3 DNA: TGTGCCACCAGCAGAGTTCGGGGGACAGCATTAGGGAGGGAGGGCCGGGAGCCCCAGTACTTC
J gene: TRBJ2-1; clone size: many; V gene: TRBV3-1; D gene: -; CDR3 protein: CASSPTGDSYNEQFF; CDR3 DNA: TGTGCCAGCAGCCCCACGGGGGACTCCTACAATGAGCAGTTCTTC
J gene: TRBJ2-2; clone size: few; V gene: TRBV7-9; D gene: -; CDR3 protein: CASSLGSGRMNTGELFF; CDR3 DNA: TGTGCCAGCAGCCTGGGGTCCGGACGTATGAACACCGGGGAGCTGTTTTTT
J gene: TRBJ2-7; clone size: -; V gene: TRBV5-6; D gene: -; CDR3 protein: CASSLGGGFYEQYF; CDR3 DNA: TGTGCCAGCAGCTTGGGGGGAGGCTTCTACGAGCAGTACTTC
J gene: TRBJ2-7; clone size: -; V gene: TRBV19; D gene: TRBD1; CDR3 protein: CASSPLLTGNFTYEQYF; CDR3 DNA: TGTGCCAGTAGTCCCTTATTGACAGGGAATTTCACTTACGAGCAGTACTTC
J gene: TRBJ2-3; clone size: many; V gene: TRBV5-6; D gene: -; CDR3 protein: CASSLASTQYF; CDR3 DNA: TGTGCCAGCAGCTTAGCGAGCACGCAGTATTTT
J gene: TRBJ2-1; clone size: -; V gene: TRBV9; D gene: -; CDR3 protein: CASSRDHYNEQFF; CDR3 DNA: TGTGCCAGCAGCCGGGACCACTACAATGAGCAGTTCTTC
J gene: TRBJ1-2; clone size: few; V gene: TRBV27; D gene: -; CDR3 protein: CASRLKQGANYGYTF; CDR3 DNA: TGTGCCAGCAGGTTAAAACAGGGAGCGAACTATGGCTACACCTTC
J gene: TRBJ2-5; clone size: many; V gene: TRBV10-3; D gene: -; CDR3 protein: CAIRGTGETQYF; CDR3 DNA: TGTGCCATCAGGGGGACGGGCGAGACCCAGTACTTC
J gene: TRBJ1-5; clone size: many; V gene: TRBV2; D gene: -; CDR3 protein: CASEWTVSNQPQHF; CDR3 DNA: TGTGCCAGCGAGTGGACAGTCAGCAATCAGCCCCAGCATTTT
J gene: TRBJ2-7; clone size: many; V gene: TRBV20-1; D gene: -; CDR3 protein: CSQPVSRRSYEQYF; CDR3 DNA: TGCAGCCAACCGGTTTCTCGGCGTTCCTACGAGCAGTACTTC
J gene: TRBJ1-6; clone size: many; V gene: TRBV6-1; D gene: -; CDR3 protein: CASSIPGRNNSPLHF; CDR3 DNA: TGTGCCAGCAGCATACCGGGCAGGAATAATTCACCCCTCCACTTT
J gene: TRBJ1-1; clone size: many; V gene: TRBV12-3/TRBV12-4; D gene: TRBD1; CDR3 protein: CASRPWTGANTEAFF; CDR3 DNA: TGTGCCAGCAGACCATGGACAGGGGCTAATACTGAAGCTTTCTTT
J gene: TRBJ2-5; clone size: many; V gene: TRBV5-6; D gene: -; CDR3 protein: CASSFGSGLETQYF; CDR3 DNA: TGTGCCAGCAGCTTTGGATCAGGGTTGGAGACCCAGTACTTC
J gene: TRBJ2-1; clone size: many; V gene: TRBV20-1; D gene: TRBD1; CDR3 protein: CSANQGAYNEQFF; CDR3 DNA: TGCAGTGCAAATCAGGGGGCATACAATGAGCAGTTCTTC
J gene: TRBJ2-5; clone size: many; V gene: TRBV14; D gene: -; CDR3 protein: CAIGPPHQETQYF; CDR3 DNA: TGTGCCATCGGACCCCCACACCAAGAGACCCAGTACTTC
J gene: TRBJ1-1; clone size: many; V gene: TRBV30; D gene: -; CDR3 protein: CAWRWKVSVTEAFF; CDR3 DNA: TGTGCCTGGAGGTGGAAGGTTTCGGTTACTGAAGCTTTCTTT
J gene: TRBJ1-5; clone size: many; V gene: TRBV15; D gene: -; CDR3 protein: CATSRDGGGHQPQHF; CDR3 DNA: TGTGCCACCAGCAGAGATGGGGGGGGTCACCAGCCCCAGCATTTT
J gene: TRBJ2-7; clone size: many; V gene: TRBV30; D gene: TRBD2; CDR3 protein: CAWSEIAGLYEQYF; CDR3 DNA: TGTGCCTGGAGTGAAATAGCGGGTCTCTACGAGCAGTACTTC
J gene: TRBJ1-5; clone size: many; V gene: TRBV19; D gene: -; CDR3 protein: CASSMVPQPQHF; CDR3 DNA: TGTGCCAGTAGTATGGTCCCCCAGCCCCAGCATTTT
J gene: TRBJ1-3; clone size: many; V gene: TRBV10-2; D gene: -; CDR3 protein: CASSEAAGNTIYF; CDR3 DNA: TGCGCCAGCAGTGAGGCAGCTGGAAACACCATATATTTT